This T cell receptor beta chain comes out of a study of blood T cell repertoires in COVID-19. Looking at the study overall: T cells, B-cell-depleted T cells, or PBMCs supplied cDNA or gDNA.

With 6 bases clipped from V and 6 bases from J, the junction kept 7 bases outside the gene matches. This CDR3 has 13 residues. Sequencing used immunoSEQ multiplex PCR; TCRdb keeps in-frame clones, though not all of them. The sample lists fewer than 300,000 clones, approximately 77% occurring once. This receptor was identified in a woman aged 18-29 years with acute or convalescent COVID-19. Sequenced: peripheral blood. This rearrangement joins TRBV12-3 or TRBV12-4 to TRBJ2-7; 8 bases line up with TRBD2. CDR3: CASRQGLVLEQYF. CDR3 DNA: TGTGCCAGCAGACAGGGACTAGTACTCGAGCAGTACTTC.